The TCR beta chain under discussion was sequenced for a study of T cell changes during pregnancy in multiple sclerosis. The CDR3 contains 15 residues. V lost 0 bases to trimming and J lost 6 bases; unmatched junction nucleotides: 4. TCRdb keeps only in-frame clones here, not all; method: immunoSEQ multiplex PCR. The table has about 75,000 clones, 85% to 95% seen once. This clone was seen more than once but under ten times. The V gene is TRBV5-3, the J gene TRBJ1-4; 8 nucleotides match TRBD1. TRBV5-3 is an ORF for which the function is uncertain. The sequenced sample was CD4+ T cells from peripheral blood mononuclear cells, obtained after pregnancy. The source is a female donor with multiple sclerosis, enrolled in a pregnancy study. The CDR3 nucleotides are TGTGCCAGAAGCTTGGAGCCAGGGGGCTATGAAAAACTGTTTTTT. It is translated as CARSLEPGGYEKLFF.